This T cell receptor (beta chain) was observed in a study of T cell responses to AZD1222 COVID-19 vaccine (dated by TCRdb to the early 2020s). With regard to the full study: AZD1222 recipients whose second dose came at about 4 weeks and those whose second dose came at about 12 weeks were combined into one group, since spike-specific TCR depth and breadth did not differ between the two schedules. A total of 230 to 250 trial participants underwent TCR sequencing, of whom 200 to 220 had received two doses of AZD1222 and some 25 had received two doses of the MenACWY control vaccine. Trial participants were enrolled by age into 18-55, 56-69 and 70-plus year subgroups, with 148, 28 and 57 TCR-sequenced participants respectively.

General findings and caveats noted by the study authors: Vaccine-associated CD4 TCRs spanned the whole spike protein, with dominant responses in regions 160-218 and 743-854. Conclusions about previously exposed vaccinees are limited, since just five or six AZD1222 recipients were seropositive for SARS-CoV-2 at baseline. Because no day 14 peak-response samples were available, repertoires were characterized only after the peak T cell response. Spike-specific TCR breadth and depth rose significantly after two AZD1222 doses compared with day 0 and with MenACWY recipients. Reportedly, almost half of the unique spike-specific TCRs recognized epitopes lying outside the regions that are mutated in the B.1.351 and B.1.1.7 variants. The 56-69-year group was small, and its depth increase did not reach significance, likely because of low power. Participants were mostly white British, with more females than males. The authors suggested clonal diversity may have been underestimated.

The CDR3 regions of human TCRbeta chains were analyzed by immunosequencing. In the original analysis: Repertoire TCRs were matched against a reference library of SARS-CoV-2-specific TCRs generated with the MIRA antigen-specificity platform. Breadth meant the fraction of unique TCRs that were SARS-CoV-2-associated, whereas depth meant the fraction of total T cells that were SARS-CoV-2-associated. Using the MIRA data, each spike-specific TCR was assigned both to the spike region to which the TCR was reactive and to a CD4 or CD8 class. Log10-transformed breadth and depth values were compared by one-way ANOVA with Sidak's multiple comparisons tests. The table comes from immuneACCESS by way of TCRdb, which keeps in-frame sequences with V and J called. Part of the clones is missing from these tables; in studies checked, under half for an unresolved V gene and the rest for unknown reasons. The V and J calls and clone size come from that table; D and trimming were worked out from the DNA. In this sample the table shows under 200,000 clones, roughly 92% of which occur a single time. The top ten constitute approximately 0.6% of the sample.

On this clone: The specificity of this receptor is unknown. Base-call qualities are not available, and no considerably larger clone is one nucleotide away.

In light of the paper, this sample's time point label describes: baseline before first vaccination. Samples from vaccinated people were obtained from the UK trials COV001 and COV002, which included a single-blind randomized controlled phase 2/3 trial of AZD1222 (ChAdOx1 nCoV-19) in healthy adults. Trial participant PBMC samples were collected at day 0 and day 28 after the second dose for TCRbeta chain sequencing. This receptor was obtained from an adult in good health. The sample here was peripheral blood, taken on day 0 of AZD1222 vaccination.

The CDR3 reads CAIRTSGSSSYEQYF. At the DNA level, the sequence is TGTGCCATCAGGACTAGCGGGAGTAGCTCCTACGAGCAGTACTTC. The chain links TRBV10-3 with TRBJ2-7; the junction holds 12 bases that match TRBD2. V has 6 bases trimmed and J has 0 bases trimmed; junction bases matching no gene number 3. From its cysteine to its phenylalanine, the CDR3 spans 15 amino acids. Just the 45-base CDR3 DNA is kept, in frame starting at base 1. In the germline V gene, CDR1 corresponds to ENHRY and CDR2 to SYGVKD.